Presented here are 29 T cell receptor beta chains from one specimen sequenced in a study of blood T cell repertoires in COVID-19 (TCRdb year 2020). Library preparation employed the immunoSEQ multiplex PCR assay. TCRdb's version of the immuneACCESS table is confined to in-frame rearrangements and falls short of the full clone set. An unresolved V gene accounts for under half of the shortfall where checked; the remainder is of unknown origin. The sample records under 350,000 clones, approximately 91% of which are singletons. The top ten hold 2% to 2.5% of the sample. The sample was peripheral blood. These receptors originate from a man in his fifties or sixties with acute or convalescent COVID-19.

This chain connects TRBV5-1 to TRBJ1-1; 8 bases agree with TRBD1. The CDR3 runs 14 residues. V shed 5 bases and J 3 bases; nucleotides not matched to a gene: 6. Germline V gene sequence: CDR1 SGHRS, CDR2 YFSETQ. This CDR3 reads CASRSLTGDTEAFF. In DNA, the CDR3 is TGCGCCAGCAGATCACTGACAGGGGACACTGAAGCTTTCTTT.

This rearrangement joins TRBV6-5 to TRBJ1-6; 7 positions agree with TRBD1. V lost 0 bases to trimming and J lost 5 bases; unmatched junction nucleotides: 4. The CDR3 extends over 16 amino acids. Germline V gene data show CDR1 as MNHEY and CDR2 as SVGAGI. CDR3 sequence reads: CASSYSTGQDNSPLHF. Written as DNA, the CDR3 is TGTGCCAGCAGTTACTCGACAGGGCAGGATAATTCACCCCTCCACTTT.

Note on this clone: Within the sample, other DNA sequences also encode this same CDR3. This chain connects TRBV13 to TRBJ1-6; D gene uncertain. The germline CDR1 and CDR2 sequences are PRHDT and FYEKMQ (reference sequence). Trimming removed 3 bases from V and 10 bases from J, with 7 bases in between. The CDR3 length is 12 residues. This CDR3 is CASSFRNSPLHF. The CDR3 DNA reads TGTGCCAGCAGCTTCAGGAACTCACCCCTCCACTTT.

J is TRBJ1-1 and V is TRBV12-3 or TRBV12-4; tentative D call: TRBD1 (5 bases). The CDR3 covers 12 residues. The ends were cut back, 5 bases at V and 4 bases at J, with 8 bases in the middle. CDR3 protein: CASSGGGTEAFF. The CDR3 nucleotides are TGTGCCAGCAGTGGGGGAGGCACTGAAGCTTTCTTT.

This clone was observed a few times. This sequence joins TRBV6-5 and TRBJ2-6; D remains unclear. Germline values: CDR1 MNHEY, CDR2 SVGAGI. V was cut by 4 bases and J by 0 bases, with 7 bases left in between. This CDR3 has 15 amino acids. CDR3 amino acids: CASSSDFSGANVLTF. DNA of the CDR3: TGTGCCAGCAGTTCAGATTTCTCTGGGGCCAACGTCCTGACTTTC.

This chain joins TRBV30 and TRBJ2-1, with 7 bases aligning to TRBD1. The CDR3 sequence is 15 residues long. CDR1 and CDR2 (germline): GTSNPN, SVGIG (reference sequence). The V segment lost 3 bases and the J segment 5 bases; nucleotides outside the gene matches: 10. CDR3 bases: TGTGCCTGGAGCAGTAAGGGGACAGTCAACAATGAGCAGTTCTTC. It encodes CAWSSKGTVNNEQFF.

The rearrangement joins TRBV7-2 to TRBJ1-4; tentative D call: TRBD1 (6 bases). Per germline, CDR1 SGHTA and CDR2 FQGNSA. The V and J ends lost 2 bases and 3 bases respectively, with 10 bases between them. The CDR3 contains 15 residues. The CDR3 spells CASSLMGAPNEKLFF. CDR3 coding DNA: TGTGCCAGCAGCTTAATGGGGGCCCCTAATGAAAAACTGTTTTTT.

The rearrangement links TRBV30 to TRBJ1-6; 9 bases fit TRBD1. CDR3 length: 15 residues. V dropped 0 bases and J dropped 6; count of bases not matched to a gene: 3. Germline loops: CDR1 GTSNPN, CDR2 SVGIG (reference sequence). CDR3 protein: CAWSVGGQGNSPLHF. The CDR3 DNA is TGTGCCTGGAGTGTAGGGGGACAGGGTAATTCACCCCTCCACTTT.

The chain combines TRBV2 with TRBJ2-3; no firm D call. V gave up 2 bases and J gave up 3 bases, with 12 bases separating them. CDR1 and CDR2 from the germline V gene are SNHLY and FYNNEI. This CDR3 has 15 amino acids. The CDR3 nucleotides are TGTGCCAGCAGTGAAAGTCCCCACAAGACAGATACGCAGTATTTT. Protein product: CASSESPHKTDTQYF.

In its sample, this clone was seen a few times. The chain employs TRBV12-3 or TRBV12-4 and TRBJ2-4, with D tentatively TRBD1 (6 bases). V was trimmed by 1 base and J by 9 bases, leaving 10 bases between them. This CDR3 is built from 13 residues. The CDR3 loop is CASSLEDRGIQYF. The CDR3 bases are TGTGCCAGCAGTTTAGAGGACAGAGGCATTCAGTACTTC.

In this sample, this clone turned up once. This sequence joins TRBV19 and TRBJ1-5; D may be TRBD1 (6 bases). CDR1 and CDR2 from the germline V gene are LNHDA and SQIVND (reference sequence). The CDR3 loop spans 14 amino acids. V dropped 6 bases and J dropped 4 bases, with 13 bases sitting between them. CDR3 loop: CASRSDRLNQPQHF. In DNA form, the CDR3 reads TGTGCCAGTAGATCAGACAGGCTTAATCAGCCCCAGCATTTT.

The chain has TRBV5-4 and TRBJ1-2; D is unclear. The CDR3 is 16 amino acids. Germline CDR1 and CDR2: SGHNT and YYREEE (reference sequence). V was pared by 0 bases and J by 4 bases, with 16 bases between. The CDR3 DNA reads TGTGCCAGCAGCTTGGACAGCTTACAGCCGATCTATGGCTACACCTTC. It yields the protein CASSLDSLQPIYGYTF. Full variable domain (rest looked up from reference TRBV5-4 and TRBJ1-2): ETGVTQSPTHLIKTRGQQVTLRCSSQSGHNTVSWYQQALGQGPQFIFQYYREEENGRGNFPPRFSGLQFPNYSSELNVNALELDDSALYLCASSLDSLQPIYGYTFGSGTRLTVV.

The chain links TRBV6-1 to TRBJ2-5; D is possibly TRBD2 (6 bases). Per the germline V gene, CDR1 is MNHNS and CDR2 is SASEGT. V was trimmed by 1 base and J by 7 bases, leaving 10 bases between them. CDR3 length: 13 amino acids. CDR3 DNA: TGTGCCAGCAGTGAAGACAGGCGGGGGACCCAGTACTTC. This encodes CASSEDRRGTQYF.

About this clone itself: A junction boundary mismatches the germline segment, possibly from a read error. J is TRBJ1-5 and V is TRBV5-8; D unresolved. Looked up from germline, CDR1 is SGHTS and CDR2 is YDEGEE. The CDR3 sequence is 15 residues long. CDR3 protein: CASRLGGPGGQPQHF. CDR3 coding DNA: TGTGCCAGCAGATTGGGCGGGCCAGGTGGTCAGCCCCAGCATTTT.

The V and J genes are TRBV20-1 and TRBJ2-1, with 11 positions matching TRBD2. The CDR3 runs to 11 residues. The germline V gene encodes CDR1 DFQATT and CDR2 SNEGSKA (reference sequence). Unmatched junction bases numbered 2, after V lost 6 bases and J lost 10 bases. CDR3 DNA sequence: TGCAGTGCGGCTAGCGGGAGGGAGCAGTTCTTC. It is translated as CSAASGREQFF.

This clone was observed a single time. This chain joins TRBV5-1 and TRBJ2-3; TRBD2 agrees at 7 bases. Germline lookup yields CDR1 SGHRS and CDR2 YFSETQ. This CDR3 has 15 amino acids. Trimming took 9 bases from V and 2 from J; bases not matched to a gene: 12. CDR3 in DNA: TGCGCCACCTCCCCGGGAAGCGGGGCCACAGATACGCAGTATTTT. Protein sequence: CATSPGSGATDTQYF.

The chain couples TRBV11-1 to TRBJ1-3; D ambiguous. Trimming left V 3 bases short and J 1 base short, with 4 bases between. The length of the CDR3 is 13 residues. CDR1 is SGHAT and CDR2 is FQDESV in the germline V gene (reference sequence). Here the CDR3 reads CASSFQSGNTIYF. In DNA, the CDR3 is TGTGCCAGCAGCTTTCAGTCTGGAAACACCATATATTTT.

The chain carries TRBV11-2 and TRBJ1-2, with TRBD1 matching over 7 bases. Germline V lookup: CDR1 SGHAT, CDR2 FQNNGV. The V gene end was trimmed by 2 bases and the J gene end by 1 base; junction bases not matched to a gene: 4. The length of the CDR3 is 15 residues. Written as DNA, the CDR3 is TGTGCCAGCAGCTTACGCGGGACAGTTAACTATGGCTACACCTTC. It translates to CASSLRGTVNYGYTF.

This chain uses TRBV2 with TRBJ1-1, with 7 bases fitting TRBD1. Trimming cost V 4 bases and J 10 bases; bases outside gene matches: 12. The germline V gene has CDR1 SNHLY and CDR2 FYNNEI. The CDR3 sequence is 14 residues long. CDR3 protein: CASSVRGQGDVAFF. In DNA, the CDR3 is TGTGCCAGCAGTGTAAGGGGGCAGGGCGACGTAGCTTTCTTT.

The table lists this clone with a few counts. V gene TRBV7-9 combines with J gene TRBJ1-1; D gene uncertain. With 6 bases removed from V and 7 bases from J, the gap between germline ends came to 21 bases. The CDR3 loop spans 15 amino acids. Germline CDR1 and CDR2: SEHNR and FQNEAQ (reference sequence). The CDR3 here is CASSHTPTGRGEAFF. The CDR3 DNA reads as TGTGCCAGCAGTCATACACCCACGGGGAGAGGTGAAGCTTTCTTT. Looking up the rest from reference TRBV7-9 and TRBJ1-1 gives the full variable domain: DTGVSQNPRHKITKRGQNVTFRCDPISEHNRLYWYRQTLGQGPEFLTYFQNEAQLEKSRLLSDRFSAERPKGSFSTLEIQRTEQGDSAMYLCASSHTPTGRGEAFFGQGTRLTVV.

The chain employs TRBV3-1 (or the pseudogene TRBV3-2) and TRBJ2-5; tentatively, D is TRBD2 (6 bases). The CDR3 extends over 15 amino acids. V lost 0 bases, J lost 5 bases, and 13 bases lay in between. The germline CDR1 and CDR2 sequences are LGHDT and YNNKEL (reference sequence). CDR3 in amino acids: CASSQDRGIGETQYF. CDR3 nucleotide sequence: TGTGCCAGCAGCCAAGATCGGGGGATTGGGGAGACCCAGTACTTC.

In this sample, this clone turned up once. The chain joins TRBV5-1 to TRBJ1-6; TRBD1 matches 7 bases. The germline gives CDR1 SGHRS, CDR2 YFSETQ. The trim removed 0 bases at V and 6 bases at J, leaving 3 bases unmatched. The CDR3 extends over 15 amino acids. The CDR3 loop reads CASSLGDRLNSPLHF. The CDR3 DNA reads TGCGCCAGCAGCTTGGGGGACAGACTTAATTCACCCCTCCACTTT.

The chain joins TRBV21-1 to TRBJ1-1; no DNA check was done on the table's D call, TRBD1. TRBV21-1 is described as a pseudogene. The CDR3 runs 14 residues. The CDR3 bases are TGTGCCAGCTTTGCCTGTGGCCAGGGAATTGAAGCTTTCTTT. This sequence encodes CASFACGQGIEAFF.

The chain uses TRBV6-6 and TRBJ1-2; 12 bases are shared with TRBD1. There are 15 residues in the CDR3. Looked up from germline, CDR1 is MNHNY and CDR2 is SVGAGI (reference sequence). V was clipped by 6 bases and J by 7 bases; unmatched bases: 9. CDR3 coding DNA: TGTGCCAGCAGGCCCCCGGGACAGGGGGCTGCTGGCTACACCTTC. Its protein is CASRPPGQGAAGYTF.

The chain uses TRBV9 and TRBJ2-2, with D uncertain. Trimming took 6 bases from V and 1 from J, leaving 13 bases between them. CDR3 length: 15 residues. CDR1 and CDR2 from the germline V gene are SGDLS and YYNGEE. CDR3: CASNRHPKNTGELFF. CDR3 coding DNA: TGTGCCAGCAATAGACACCCAAAGAACACCGGGGAGCTGTTTTTT.

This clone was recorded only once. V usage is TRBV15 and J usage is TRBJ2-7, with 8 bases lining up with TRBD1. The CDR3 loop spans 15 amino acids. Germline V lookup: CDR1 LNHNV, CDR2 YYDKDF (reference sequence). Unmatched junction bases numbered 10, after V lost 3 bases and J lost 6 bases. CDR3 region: CATSSNDRGTREQYF. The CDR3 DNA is TGTGCCACCAGCAGCAACGACAGGGGTACGCGCGAGCAGTACTTC.

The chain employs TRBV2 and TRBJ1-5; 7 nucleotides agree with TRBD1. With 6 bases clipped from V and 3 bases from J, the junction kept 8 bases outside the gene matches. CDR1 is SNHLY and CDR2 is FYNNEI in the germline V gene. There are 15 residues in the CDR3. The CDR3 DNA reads TGTGCCAGCAGGCGCGAAGGGGGCGTCAATCAGCCCCAGCATTTT. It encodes CASRREGGVNQPQHF.

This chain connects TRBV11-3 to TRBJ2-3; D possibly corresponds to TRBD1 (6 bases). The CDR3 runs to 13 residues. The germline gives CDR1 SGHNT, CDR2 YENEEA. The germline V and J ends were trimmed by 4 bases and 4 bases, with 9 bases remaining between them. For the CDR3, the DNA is TGTGCCAGCAGCTCATACAGGGCAGATACGCAGTATTTT. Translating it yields CASSSYRADTQYF.

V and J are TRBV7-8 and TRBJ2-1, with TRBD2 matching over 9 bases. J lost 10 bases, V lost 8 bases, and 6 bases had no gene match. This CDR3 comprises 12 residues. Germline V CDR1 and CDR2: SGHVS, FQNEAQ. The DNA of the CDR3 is TGTGCCAGCGGGACTAGCATCATCGAGCAGTTCTTC. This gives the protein CASGTSIIEQFF.